The entry that follows covers one T cell receptor beta chain sequence. Its matching antigen is unknown. Germline CDR1 and CDR2: MNHNY and SVGAGI (reference sequence). CDR3 length: 16 residues. After removal of 0 bases from V and 2 bases from J, the junction contained 7 bases not matched to a gene. This entry belongs to a study of shared clonotypes between healthy human individuals. CD45RA-negative memory and CD45RA+ naive subsets were split from the CD4+ cells. The assay used deep level. This table comes from immunoSEQ multiplex PCR, and its TCRdb copy is limited to in-frame clones, with some not included. This repertoire shows 2,500,000 or so clones, roughly 93% found once; its top ten account for 0.36%. Whole-study findings and limits: A generally larger estimated richness was seen in naive subsets than in memory subsets. It was the few donors that limited the genetic and exposure-history diversity represented.

Specimen: naive CD4+ T cells from PBMCs. Subset in this sample: CD45RA+ positively selected. The receptor was derived from a man aged 18-30 years in good health. Some clones in this sample may be carry-over from other donors' samples. The chain recombines TRBV6-6 with TRBJ2-7; TRBD2 matches at 7 bases. CDR3 loop: CASSYSQRDPTYEQYF. The CDR3 DNA reads TGTGCCAGCAGTTACTCGCAGCGGGACCCTACCTACGAGCAGTACTTC.